A selection of T cell receptor beta chains follows, all from one sample in a study of blood T cell repertoires in COVID-19. Produced via immunoSEQ multiplex PCR; TCRdb's table is partial and in-frame only. The table includes about 120,000 clones, around 64% detected once. Material: peripheral blood. Receptor source: a human donor with acute or convalescent COVID-19. The donor label of this sample is uncertain. The CDR3 runs from the conserved cysteine through the conserved F or W. D genes are given only for firm matches. Only some rows state a clone size, as once, few, many or a class for expanded clones.

TRBJ2-1 | - | - | TRBV5-1 | CASSLLTDNPYYNEQFF | TGCGCCAGCAGCTTGTTAACCGACAATCCCTACTACAATGAGCAGTTCTTC
TRBJ1-2 | TRBD1 | once | TRBV30 | CAWSVQGTGHGYTF | TGTGCCTGGAGTGTACAAGGGACAGGGCATGGCTACACCTTC
TRBJ1-5 | TRBD1 | - | TRBV18 | CASSQQGSNQPQHF | TGTGCCAGCTCACAACAGGGGTCCAATCAGCCCCAGCATTTT
TRBJ2-2 | TRBD2 | - | TRBV11-2 | CASSLSRGTGELFF | TGTGCCAGCAGCTTATCGCGGGGGACCGGGGAGCTGTTTTTT
TRBJ2-5 | - | few | TRBV3-1/TRBV3-2 | CASHGGWQETQYF | TGTGCCAGCCATGGAGGGTGGCAAGAGACCCAGTACTTC
TRBJ2-7 | - | few | TRBV6-5 | CASSSTVSSYEQYF | TGTGCCAGCAGTTCGACAGTTAGCTCCTACGAGCAGTACTTC
TRBJ1-2 | TRBD1 | - | TRBV14 | CASSPYRGTPNYGYTF | TGTGCCAGCAGCCCATACAGGGGAACCCCTAACTATGGCTACACCTTC
TRBJ1-2 | - | - | TRBV13 | CASSLRGGLNYGYTF | TGTGCCAGCAGCTTGAGGGGGGGCTTAAACTATGGCTACACCTTC
TRBJ1-1 | TRBD1 | - | TRBV11-1 | CASSGPTGVNTEAFF | TGTGCCAGCAGCGGCCCAACAGGGGTGAACACTGAAGCTTTCTTT
TRBJ2-1 | TRBD2 | once | TRBV5-1 | CASSWTSGGARNEQFF | TGCGCCAGCAGCTGGACTAGCGGGGGGGCCAGGAATGAGCAGTTCTTC
TRBJ2-3 | TRBD2 | few | TRBV15 | CATGTSLSTDTQYF | TGTGCCACAGGGACTAGCCTTTCCACAGATACGCAGTATTTT